The T cell receptor beta chain described here comes from a study of T cells after somatic rescue of genetic block. The J segment lost 7 bases and the V segment lost 3 bases, leaving 10 bases of the junction unmatched. Germline V CDR1 and CDR2: SGHDT, YYEEEE. This CDR3 region has 15 residues. Sequenced by immunoSEQ multiplex PCR; TCRdb stores in-frame clones only, minus some. This table has approximately 71,000 clones, around 93% appearing once. The chain employs TRBV5-6 and TRBJ2-7; 10 nucleotides line up with TRBD1. The sequence derives from a man in his forties. Sequencing was done on a sample of peripheral blood mononuclear cells (PBMCs). The CDR3 nucleotides are TGTGCCAGCAGCTCCCTCCGGGACAGGGGAGGGGAGCAGTACTTC. Translated, it gives CASSSLRDRGGEQYF.